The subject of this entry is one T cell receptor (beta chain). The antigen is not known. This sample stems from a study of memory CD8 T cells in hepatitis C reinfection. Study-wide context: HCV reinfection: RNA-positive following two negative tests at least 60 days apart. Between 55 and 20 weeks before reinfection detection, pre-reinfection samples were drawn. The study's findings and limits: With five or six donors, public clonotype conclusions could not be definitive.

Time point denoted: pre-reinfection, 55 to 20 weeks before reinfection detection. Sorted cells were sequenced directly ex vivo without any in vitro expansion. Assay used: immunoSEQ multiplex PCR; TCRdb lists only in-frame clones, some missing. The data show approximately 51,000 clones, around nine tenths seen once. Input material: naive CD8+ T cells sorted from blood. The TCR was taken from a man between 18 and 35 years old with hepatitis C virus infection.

CDR3 protein: CASSLRDRGNTGELFF. CDR3 nucleotide sequence: TGTGCCAGTAGTCTCCGGGACAGGGGAAACACCGGGGAGCTGTTTTTT. The chain links TRBV19 to TRBJ2-2; TRBD1 aligns across 10 bases. J was trimmed by 2 bases and V by 5 bases; bases with no gene match: 5. In germline, CDR1 is LNHDA, CDR2 SQIVND (reference sequence). The CDR3 covers 16 residues.